This TCR beta chain is drawn from a study of shared clonotypes between healthy human individuals. Over several immunoSEQ plates, each subset's genomic DNA was distributed in even portions. The assay was immunoSEQ multiplex PCR, and TCRdb's table has in-frame clones only and misses some. The repertoire holds about 2.5 million clones, with around 90% as singletons. Per the germline V gene, CDR1 is SGHVS and CDR2 is FQNEAQ. This CDR3 has 14 amino acids. Trimming left V 1 base short and J 6 bases short, with 9 bases between. This TCR was recovered from a man younger than 35 in good health. Some clones in this sample may be carry-over from other donors' samples. Sequencing was performed on naive CD4+ T cells from PBMCs. Described subset: CD45RA+ positively selected. This chain connects TRBV7-8 to TRBJ2-2; D is uncertain. The CDR3: CASSLVVPPGELFF. As DNA, the CDR3 is TGTGCCAGCAGCTTAGTCGTCCCCCCCGGGGAGCTGTTTTTT.